This T cell receptor beta chain derives from a study of T cells expressing NK-cell markers. Study-level background: The authors derived TCR beta repertoires from sorted CD3+CD56+NKG2C+, CD3+CD56+NKG2C- and CD3+CD56-NKG2C+ T cells. General observations from the study: Top CD8+ clonotypes included the dominant CD3+CD56+NKG2C+ clonotypes in roughly six donors. There remained a lack of clarity about HCMV specificity of expanded NKG2C+ T cell clones.

On this clonotype: Antigen specificity is unknown.

TCR beta cDNA was made by 5'RACE template switching with UMIs. TCRdb re-called the 5' RACE reads; one entry per CDR3 protein, DNA not given. This sample's table has roughly 180,000 distinct CDR3 sequences. The CDR3 consists of 16 residues. CDR1 is SGHRS and CDR2 is YFSETQ in the germline V gene. The chain is built from TRBV5-1 and TRBJ2-7; TCRdb indicates TRBD1, and absent DNA this call remains unverified. The TCR was taken from a man aged 18-69 years in good health. Sequenced material: blood T cells: a sorted CD56 or NKG2C T cell subset, CD4+ or CD8+ T cells, or bulk PBMC T cells (not recorded which). The CDR3 spells CATAIQSGQGAYEQYF.